The rows below give T cell receptor beta chains drawn from one sample of a study of preoperative IRX-2 immunotherapy in early breast cancer. This table comes from immunoSEQ multiplex PCR, and its TCRdb copy is limited to in-frame clones, with some not included. Among 43,000 or so clones listed, about 95% were seen once. Material: tumor tissue, obtained after IRX-2 immunotherapy. The source of these receptors is a human donor with breast cancer. The CDR3 runs from the conserved cysteine through the conserved F or W. The D gene is left open where the match is weak. Clone size is shown for a subset of rows, as once, few, many or a class of expanded clone.

>-|TRBJ2-7|TRBV10-2|TRBD2
TGCGCCAGCAGTGTGGGGCTAGCGGGAGCTGACGAGCAGTACTTC
CASSVGLAGADEQYF
>-|TRBJ1-1|TRBV5-1|TRBD1
TGCGCCAGCAGCTTGGGCCCAAGGGGGCTTGAAGCTGAAGCTTTCTTT
CASSLGPRGLEAEAFF
>-|TRBJ1-4|TRBV6-6|-
TGTGCCAGCAGCCTAAGTGCGGGAGCAACTAATGAAAAACTGTTTTTT
CASSLSAGATNEKLFF
>once|TRBJ2-7|TRBV27|TRBD1
TGTGCCAGCAGTTTTAGTGGGGGGGACAGGGGAACCTACGAGCAGTACTTC
CASSFSGGDRGTYEQYF
>-|TRBJ1-4|TRBV28|-
TGTGCCAGCAGCCCAACCCTAGGTGAAAAACTGTTTTTT
CASSPTLGEKLFF
>-|TRBJ2-7|TRBV7-2|-
TGTGCCAGCAGCTTAGCGGGGGGGCTTGTCTACGAGCAGTACTTC
CASSLAGGLVYEQYF
>-|TRBJ2-2|TRBV27|-
TGTGCCAGCAGTTTAGGCCCGCCGTTAGCGGCCTCCACCGGGGAGCTGTTTTTT
CASSLGPPLAASTGELFF
>-|TRBJ2-2|TRBV7-9|-
TGTGCCAGCAGCGCACCCCAAGGGGAGCTGTTTTTT
CASSAPQGELFF
>-|TRBJ1-3|TRBV19|-
TGTGCCAGTAAACCAGGGGACAACTCTGGAAACACCATATATTTT
CASKPGDNSGNTIYF
>-|TRBJ1-3|TRBV5-5|-
TGTGCCAGCAGCTTATCGGGAGGCTCTGGAAACACCATATATTTT
CASSLSGGSGNTIYF
>-|TRBJ2-7|TRBV7-9|-
TGTGCCAGCAGCTTTCAGAGCACGGGTCGCGTCTACGAGCAGTACTTC
CASSFQSTGRVYEQYF
>-|TRBJ1-5|TRBV2|-
TGTGCCAGCAGGGTTAGCAATCAGCCCCAGCATTTT
CASRVSNQPQHF
>-|TRBJ1-1|TRBV6-5|TRBD1
TGTGCCAGCCAACAGGGGGGCACTGAAGCTTTCTTT
CASQQGGTEAFF
>-|TRBJ1-1|TRBV6-1|-
TGTGCCAGCAGCCGGGACACCAACACTGAAGCTTTCTTT
CASSRDTNTEAFF
>-|TRBJ2-1|TRBV7-9|TRBD2
TGTGCCAGCAGCTTAATAGCGGGAGTCGATGAGCAGTTCTTC
CASSLIAGVDEQFF
>-|TRBJ2-2|TRBV9|-
TGTGCCAGCAGCGTTTTAGGGTCGGACGGGGAGCTGTTTTTT
CASSVLGSDGELFF
>-|TRBJ2-7|TRBV4-2|-
TGTGCCAGCAGCGCAGGGGTCCACGGCTCCTACGAGCAGTACTTC
CASSAGVHGSYEQYF
>-|TRBJ2-1|TRBV18|-
TGTGCCAGCTCACCACTAGCGGCCCTAACCCCGGATAATGAGCAGTTCTTC
CASSPLAALTPDNEQFF
>-|TRBJ1-2|TRBV7-9|-
TGTGCCAGCAGCTTAGTTTCTGGAGCGGCTAGCACCTTC
CASSLVSGAASTF
>-|TRBJ1-2|TRBV4-2|-
TGTGCCAGCAGCCTAGGACCGGCGGCGGATGGCTACACCTTC
CASSLGPAADGYTF
>-|TRBJ2-7|TRBV28|-
TGTGCCAGCAGGGCAAGGGACTACGAGCAGTACTTC
CASRARDYEQYF
>once|TRBJ2-1|TRBV25-1|TRBD2
TGTGCCAGCAGCCCTCGGGCGGGGACTAGCGCCGACAATGAGCAGTTCTTC
CASSPRAGTSADNEQFF
>-|TRBJ2-7|TRBV7-2|TRBD2
TGTGCCAGCAGCTTAGGCGGGGGGGCACGCGAGCAGTACTTC
CASSLGGGAREQYF
>-|TRBJ1-1|TRBV6-6|-
TGTGCCAGCAGTCACATGAACACTGAAGCTTTCTTT
CASSHMNTEAFF
>-|TRBJ2-2|TRBV29-1|-
TGCAGCGCCGCCCCCGGGACGGTCACCGGGGAGCTGTTTTTT
CSAAPGTVTGELFF
>-|TRBJ1-2|TRBV11-2|-
TGTGCCAGCACCCCCGACAGGCTTAACTATGGCTACACCTTC
CASTPDRLNYGYTF
>-|TRBJ2-1|TRBV5-1|TRBD1
TGCGCCAGCAGCTTCCGGACAGGGGGCGGTACGGGCTACAATGAGCAGTTCTTC
CASSFRTGGGTGYNEQFF
>-|TRBJ1-2|TRBV4-1|-
TGCGCCAGCAGCCAAGTAGGCGGGGGCGCGGAGGGCTACACCTTC
CASSQVGGGAEGYTF
>-|TRBJ1-2|TRBV28|-
TGTGCCAGCAGTCCCTCGAAGGCGACCTATGGCTACACCTTC
CASSPSKATYGYTF
>-|TRBJ2-7|TRBV25-1|-
TGTGCCAGCAGGTTGACAGGAAACTACGAGCAGTACTTC
CASRLTGNYEQYF
>-|TRBJ1-1|TRBV4-3|-
TGCGCCAGCAGCCAAGACAGGGGCACCTGGGGCACTGAAGCTTTCTTT
CASSQDRGTWGTEAFF
>-|TRBJ1-6|TRBV7-2|-
TGTGCCAGCAGCTTAGGGTCATCGTATAATTCACCCCTCCACTTT
CASSLGSSYNSPLHF
>-|TRBJ1-5|TRBV10-3|-
TGTGCCATCAGTGACAGGCCTAGCAATCAGCCCCAGCATTTT
CAISDRPSNQPQHF
>-|TRBJ2-1|TRBV4-3|-
TGCGCCAGCAGCCCCTCGAACTACAATGAGCAGTTCTTC
CASSPSNYNEQFF
>-|TRBJ2-1|TRBV19|TRBD2
TGTGCCAGTAGTACCCCGGGACTAGCGGGTACTTATGAGCAGTTCTTC
CASSTPGLAGTYEQFF
>-|TRBJ2-7|TRBV7-2|-
TGTGCCAGCAGCTTCAACTACGAGCAGTACTTC
CASSFNYEQYF
>-|TRBJ2-1|TRBV15|TRBD2
TGTGCCACCAGCGGGGAGGGACTCCTCTACAATGAGCAGTTCTTC
CATSGEGLLYNEQFF
>-|TRBJ2-5|TRBV14|-
TGTGCCAGCAGCCAGAACCCGACGGGGACCCAGTACTTC
CASSQNPTGTQYF
>-|TRBJ2-2|TRBV27|-
TGTGCCAGCAGGGTACAGACGAACACCGGGGAGCTGTTTTTT
CASRVQTNTGELFF
>-|TRBJ2-3|TRBV5-5|-
TGTGCCAGCAGCTTGGGCAGCCTCACCACAGATACGCAGTATTTT
CASSLGSLTTDTQYF
>-|TRBJ2-7|TRBV30|TRBD2
TGTGCCTGGAGTGTTAGACTAGCGGGAGAGGAGCAGTACTTC
CAWSVRLAGEEQYF
>-|TRBJ2-1|TRBV5-8|-
TGTGCCAGCCGCGGTGAGGATGAGCAGTTCTTC
CASRGEDEQFF
>once|TRBJ2-5|TRBV7-9|-
TGTGCCAGCAGCGCTTCAGAGACCCAGTACTTC
CASSASETQYF
>-|TRBJ2-4|TRBV29-1|TRBD2
TGCAGCGTGGGTAAGGGAGGGTTAGACATTCAGTACTTC
CSVGKGGLDIQYF
>-|TRBJ2-5|TRBV6-5|TRBD2
TGTGCCAGCAGACAAACTAGCGGGGAGACCCAGTACTTC
CASRQTSGETQYF
>once|TRBJ2-5|TRBV7-9|-
TGTGCCAGCAGCTTAGTGGAGACCCAGTACTTC
CASSLVETQYF
>-|TRBJ1-5|TRBV19|-
TGTGCCAGTAGCGGAAACAGGCAAAGGGATCAGCCCCAGCATTTT
CASSGNRQRDQPQHF
>-|TRBJ2-5|TRBV11-3|-
TGTGCCAGCAGCTTAGGGTCGGGCCGAGAGACCCGGTACTTC
CASSLGSGRETRYF
>-|TRBJ2-1|TRBV11-2|-
TGTGCCAGCAGCTTAGATATTCTGGGGGAAAAAGAGCAGTTCTTC
CASSLDILGEKEQFF
>-|TRBJ1-2|TRBV28|TRBD1
TGTGCCAGCAGTCCGGGACAGGATCTATTGGGAGGCTACACCTTC
CASSPGQDLLGGYTF
>-|TRBJ2-3|TRBV9|TRBD2
TGTGCCACCTCGAAGCGGGGGGACGGAACAGATACGCAGTATTTT
CATSKRGDGTDTQYF
>-|TRBJ2-2|TRBV2|-
TGTGCCAGCTGTAACTCGAACACCGGGGAGCTGTTTTTT
CASCNSNTGELFF
>-|TRBJ2-2|TRBV7-3|TRBD1
TGTGCCAGCAGCTTGAGGACAGGGAACACCGGGGAGCTGTTTTTT
CASSLRTGNTGELFF